This T cell receptor beta chain was sequenced for a study of response to subunit inactivated influenza vaccine. Study conclusions and caveats: T cells newly recruited by each seasonal influenza vaccination are few, the authors suggested.

In this sample, this clonotype turned up a few times. No antigen is known for it. The CDR3 is 13 amino acids. Germline V gives CDR1 SGHRS, CDR2 YFSETQ. Trimming took 2 bases from V and 0 from J, leaving 5 bases between them. TCRdb called the RT-PCR reads again in MiXCR, with one record for every CDR3 protein. This sample has 560,000 or so distinct CDR3 sequences, with under 9% found just once. This clonotype was sampled from a man in his fifties or sixties who received an inactivated influenza vaccine. The V gene is TRBV5-1, the J gene TRBJ2-5, with D unresolved. Sequences were derived from PBMCs from blood, sampled about 24 months after vaccination. CDR3 nucleotides: TGCGCCAGCAGCTTTCGGGACCAAGAGACCCAGTACTTC. Protein: CASSFRDQETQYF.